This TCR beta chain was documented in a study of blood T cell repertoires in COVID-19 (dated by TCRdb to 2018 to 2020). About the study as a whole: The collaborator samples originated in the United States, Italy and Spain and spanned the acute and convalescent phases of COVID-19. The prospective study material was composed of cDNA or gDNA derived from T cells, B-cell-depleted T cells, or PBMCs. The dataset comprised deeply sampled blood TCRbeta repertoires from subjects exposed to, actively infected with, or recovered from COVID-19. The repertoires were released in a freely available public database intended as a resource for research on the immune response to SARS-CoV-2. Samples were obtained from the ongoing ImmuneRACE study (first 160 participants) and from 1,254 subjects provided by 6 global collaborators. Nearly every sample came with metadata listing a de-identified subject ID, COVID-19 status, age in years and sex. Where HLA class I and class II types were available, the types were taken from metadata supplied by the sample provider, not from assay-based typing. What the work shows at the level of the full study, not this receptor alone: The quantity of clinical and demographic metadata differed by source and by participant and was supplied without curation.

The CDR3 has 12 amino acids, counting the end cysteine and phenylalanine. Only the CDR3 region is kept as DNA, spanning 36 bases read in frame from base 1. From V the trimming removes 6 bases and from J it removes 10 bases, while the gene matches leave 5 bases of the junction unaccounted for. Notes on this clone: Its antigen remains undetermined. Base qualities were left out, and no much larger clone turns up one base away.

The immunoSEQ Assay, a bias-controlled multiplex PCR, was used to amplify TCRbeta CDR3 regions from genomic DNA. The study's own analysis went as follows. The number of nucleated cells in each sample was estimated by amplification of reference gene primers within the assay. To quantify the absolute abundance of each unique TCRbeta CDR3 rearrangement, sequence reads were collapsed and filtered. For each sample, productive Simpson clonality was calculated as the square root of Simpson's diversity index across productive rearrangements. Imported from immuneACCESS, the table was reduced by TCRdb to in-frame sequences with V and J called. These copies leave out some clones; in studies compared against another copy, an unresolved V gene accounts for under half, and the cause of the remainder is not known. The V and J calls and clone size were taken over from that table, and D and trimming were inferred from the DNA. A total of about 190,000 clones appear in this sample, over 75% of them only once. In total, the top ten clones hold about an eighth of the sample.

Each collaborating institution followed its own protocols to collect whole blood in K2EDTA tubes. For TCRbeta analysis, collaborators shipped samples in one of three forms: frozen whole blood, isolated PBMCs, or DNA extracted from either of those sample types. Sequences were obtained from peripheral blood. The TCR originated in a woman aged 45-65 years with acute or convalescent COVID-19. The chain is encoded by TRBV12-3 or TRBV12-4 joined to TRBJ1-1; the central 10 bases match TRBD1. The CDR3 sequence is CASSSGTGVAFF. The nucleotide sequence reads TGTGCCAGCAGCTCCGGGACAGGGGTAGCTTTCTTT.